This entry concerns a single T cell receptor (beta chain). This specimen belongs to a study of OX40 agonist ivuxolimab in advanced cancers. Whole-study context: Males comprised 75% to 90% of the group, whose mean age was approximately 62 years (range 23 to 79).

Autoimmune disease history or systemic immunosuppression was exclusionary. The CDR3 is 13 residues long. CDR1 is SGHAT, CDR2 FQNNGV, per germline. V lost 1 base and J lost 1, with 4 bases in between. Produced via immunoSEQ multiplex PCR; TCRdb's table is partial and in-frame only. This repertoire shows around 68,000 clones, 87% found once; its top ten account for approximately 2.6%. The sequence was collected from an adult with an advanced solid tumor such as melanoma, head and neck, liver or kidney cancer. V gene TRBV11-2 combines with J gene TRBJ2-5; D is unclear. This sample comprised CD4+ or CD8+ T cells sorted from blood, obtained in a trial of the OX40 agonist ivuxolimab. As DNA, the CDR3 is TGTGCCAGCAGCTTAGTACCCCAAGAGACCCAGTACTTC. This codes for CASSLVPQETQYF.